This TCR beta chain stems from a study of vaccination and CD4 T cells after COVID-19. In the study overall: Controls used CEFX viral epitopes (positive), HIV-1 Nef peptides (negative), or no peptide.

Worth noting for this clonotype: Its antigen is undetermined.

Findings and limits, study-wide: Convalescent patient numbers were relatively low, with no early post-infection timepoints.

The Oncomine TCR Beta short-read assay was applied to DNA of cultured CD4+ T cells. TCRdb re-analysed the PCR reads in MiXCR, keeping a single row per CDR3 protein. The table lists some 22,000 distinct CDR3 sequences, under 80% of them singletons. The CDR3 runs 16 residues. The V segment lost 6 bases and the J segment 3 bases; nucleotides outside the gene matches: 11. From germline, CDR1 is SGHTA and CDR2 FQGTGA. Treatment given: roughly 10-day PBMC culture with coronavirus spike peptide pools or control peptides (ViraFEST assay). Peptide pools at 9.5 to 10 ug/ml stimulated around 2 million PBMCs per well with approximately 9.1 IU/ml IL-2.

The V gene is TRBV7-3, the J gene TRBJ2-3, with 8 positions matching TRBD2. The receptor's source is a human donor who received a COVID-19 vaccine. Source: CD4+ T cells from blood, cultured in vitro, taken before SARS-CoV-2 vaccination. The CDR3 region is CASSTGTSYRTDTQYF. The CDR3 nucleotides are TGTGCCAGCAGTACCGGGACTAGTTATAGAACAGATACGCAGTATTTT. The whole variable domain, remainder taken from reference TRBV7-3 and TRBJ2-3, is GAGVSQTPSNKVTEKGKYVELRCDPISGHTALYWYRQSLGQGPEFLIYFQGTGAADDSGLPNDRFFAVRPEGSVSTLKIQRTERGDSAVYLCASSTGTSYRTDTQYFGPGTRLTVL.